The sequence of this TCR beta chain was determined in a study of T-cell memory formation after mild COVID-19. V lost 0 bases and J lost 1, with 9 bases in between. The CDR3 consists of 15 residues. Per germline, CDR1 SGDLS and CDR2 YYNGEE. The study's findings and limits: From day 15 to 85, contracting clones were balanced between CD4 and CD8, whereas later expanders leaned toward CD4+.

TCRdb independently ran MiXCR on the 5' RACE reads; one entry per CDR3 protein. The sample gives about 180,000 distinct CDR3 sequences, around 18% of which show up once; approximately 4% is in the top ten. Concerning this clonotype itself: Its antigen remains unknown.

This TCR was sampled from a man aged 18 to 35 who had mild COVID-19 (a few samples of this study predate the infection). Cell type and time point are not known. This rearrangement joins TRBV9 to TRBJ2-3; tentatively, D is TRBD2 (6 bases). Sample: PBMCs or a T cell subset sorted from them (not recorded which). The CDR3 nucleotides read TGTGCCAGCAGCGTAGATCCGGGGGGCACAGATACGCAGTATTTT. Its translation is CASSVDPGGTDTQYF.